Reported below is one T cell receptor beta chain. Its antigen is not known. The sample originates from a study of T cell responses to AZD1222 COVID-19 vaccine. The data were produced by immunoSEQ multiplex PCR, yet TCRdb's version contains in-frame clones alone and is incomplete. The repertoire holds fewer than 100,000 clones, with approximately 88% as singletons. This CDR3 has 15 amino acids. Germline V lookup: CDR1 LNHDA, CDR2 SQIVND (reference sequence). Trimming at V came to 5 bases and at J to 2 bases, leaving 5 bases not matched to a gene. General study points: Researchers took repertoire samples only after the peak T cell response had come. The study identified only a handful of AZD1222 recipients as seropositive at baseline. Clonal diversity may have been underestimated in mostly white British donors.

The material sequenced was peripheral blood, taken 28 days after the second AZD1222 dose. The source of this sequence is an adult who received the AZD1222 COVID-19 vaccine. This chain links TRBV19 with TRBJ2-3; 9 nucleotides line up with TRBD2. Here the CDR3 reads CASSDQRGATDTQYF. In DNA form, the CDR3 reads TGTGCCAGTAGTGACCAGCGGGGGGCCACAGATACGCAGTATTTT.